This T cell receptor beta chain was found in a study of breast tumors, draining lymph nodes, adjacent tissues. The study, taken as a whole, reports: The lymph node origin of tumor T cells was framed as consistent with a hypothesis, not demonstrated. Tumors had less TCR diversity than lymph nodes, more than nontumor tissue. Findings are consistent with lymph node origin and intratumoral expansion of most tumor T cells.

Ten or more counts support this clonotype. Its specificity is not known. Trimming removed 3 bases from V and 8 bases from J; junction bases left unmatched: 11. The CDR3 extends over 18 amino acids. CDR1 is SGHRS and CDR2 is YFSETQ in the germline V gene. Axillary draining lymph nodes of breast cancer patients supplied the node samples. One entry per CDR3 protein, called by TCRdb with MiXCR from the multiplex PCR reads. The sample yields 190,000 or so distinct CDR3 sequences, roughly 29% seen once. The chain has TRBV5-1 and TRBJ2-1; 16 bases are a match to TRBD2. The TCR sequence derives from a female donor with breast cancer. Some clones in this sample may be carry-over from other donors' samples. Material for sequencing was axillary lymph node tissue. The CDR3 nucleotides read TGCGCCAGCAGCTGGAAGGGACTAGCGGGAGGGCGATGGGATGAGCAGTTCTTC. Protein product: CASSWKGLAGGRWDEQFF.